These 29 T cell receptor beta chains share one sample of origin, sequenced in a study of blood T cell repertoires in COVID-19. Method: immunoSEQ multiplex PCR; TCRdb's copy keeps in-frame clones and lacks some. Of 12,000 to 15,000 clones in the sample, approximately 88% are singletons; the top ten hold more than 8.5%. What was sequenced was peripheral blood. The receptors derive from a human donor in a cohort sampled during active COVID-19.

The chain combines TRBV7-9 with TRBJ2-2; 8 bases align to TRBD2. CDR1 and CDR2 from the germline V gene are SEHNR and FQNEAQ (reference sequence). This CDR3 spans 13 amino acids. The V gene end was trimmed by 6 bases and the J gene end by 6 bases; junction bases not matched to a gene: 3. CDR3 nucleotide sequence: TGTGCCAGCAGGACTAGCGCCTCCGGGGAGCTGTTTTTT. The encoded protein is CASRTSASGELFF. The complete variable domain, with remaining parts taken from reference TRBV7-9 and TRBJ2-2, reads DTGVSQNPRHKITKRGQNVTFRCDPISEHNRLYWYRQTLGQGPEFLTYFQNEAQLEKSRLLSDRFSAERPKGSFSTLEIQRTEQGDSAMYLCASRTSASGELFFGEGSRLTVL.

The CDR3 bases are TGTGCCAGCAGCTTGAGGCGGGGCCCCACCGGGGAGCTGTTTTTT. Its protein is CASSLRRGPTGELFF. This rearrangement joins TRBV11-3 to TRBJ2-2; D may be TRBD2 (6 bases). Germline assignment: CDR1 SGHNT and CDR2 YENEEA. The germline V and J ends were trimmed by 3 bases and 4 bases, with 12 bases remaining between them. The CDR3 contains 15 residues.

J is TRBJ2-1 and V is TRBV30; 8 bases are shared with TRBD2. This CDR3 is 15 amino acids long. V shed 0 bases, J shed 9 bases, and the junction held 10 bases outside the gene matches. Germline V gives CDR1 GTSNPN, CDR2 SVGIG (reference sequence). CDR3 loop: CAWSVKASGSREQFF. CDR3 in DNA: TGTGCCTGGAGTGTAAAAGCTAGCGGGTCACGTGAGCAGTTCTTC.

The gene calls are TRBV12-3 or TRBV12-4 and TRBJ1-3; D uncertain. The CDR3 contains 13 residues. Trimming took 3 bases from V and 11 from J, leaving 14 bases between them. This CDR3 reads CASSFKAETPIYF. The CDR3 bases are TGTGCCAGCAGTTTTAAGGCGGAAACACCCATATATTTT.

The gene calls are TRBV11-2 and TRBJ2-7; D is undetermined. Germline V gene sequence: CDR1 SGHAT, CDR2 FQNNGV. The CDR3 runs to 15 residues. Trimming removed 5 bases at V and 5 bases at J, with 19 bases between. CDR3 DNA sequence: TGTGCCAGCAGCCTCCTCGGGTATCCCAGAGACGAGCAGTACTTC. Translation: CASSLLGYPRDEQYF.

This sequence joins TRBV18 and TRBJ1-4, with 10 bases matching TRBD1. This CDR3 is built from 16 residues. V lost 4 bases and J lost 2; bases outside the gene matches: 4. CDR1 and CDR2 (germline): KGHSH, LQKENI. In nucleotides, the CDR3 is TGTGCCAGCTCACGTGAGACAGGGGGCACTAATGAAAAACTGTTTTTT. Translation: CASSRETGGTNEKLFF.

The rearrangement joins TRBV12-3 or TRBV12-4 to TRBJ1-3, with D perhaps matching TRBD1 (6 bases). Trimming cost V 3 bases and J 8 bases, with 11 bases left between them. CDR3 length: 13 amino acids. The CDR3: CASSFGQSHTIYF. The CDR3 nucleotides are TGTGCCAGCAGTTTCGGACAGTCCCACACCATATATTTT.

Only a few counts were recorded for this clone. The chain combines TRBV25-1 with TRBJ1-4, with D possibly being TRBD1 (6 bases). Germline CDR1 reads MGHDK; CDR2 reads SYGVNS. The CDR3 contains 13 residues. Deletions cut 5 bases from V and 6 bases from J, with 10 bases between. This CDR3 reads CASSRDIDEKLFF. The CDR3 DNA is TGTGCCAGCAGTCGGGACATAGATGAAAAACTGTTTTTT.

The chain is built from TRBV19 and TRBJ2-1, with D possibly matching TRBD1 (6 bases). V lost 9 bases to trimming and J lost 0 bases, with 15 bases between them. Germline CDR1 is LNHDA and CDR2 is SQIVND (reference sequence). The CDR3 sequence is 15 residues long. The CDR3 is CASRDNRYSYNEQFF. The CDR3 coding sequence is TGTGCCAGCCGGGACAACCGGTACTCCTACAATGAGCAGTTCTTC.

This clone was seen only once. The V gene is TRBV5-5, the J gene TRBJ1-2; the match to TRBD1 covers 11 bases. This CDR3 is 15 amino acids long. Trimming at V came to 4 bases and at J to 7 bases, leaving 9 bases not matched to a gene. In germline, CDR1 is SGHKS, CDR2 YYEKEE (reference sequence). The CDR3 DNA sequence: TGTGCCAGCAGCGAATGGACAGGGGGCTATGGTGGCTACACCTTC. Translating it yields CASSEWTGGYGGYTF.

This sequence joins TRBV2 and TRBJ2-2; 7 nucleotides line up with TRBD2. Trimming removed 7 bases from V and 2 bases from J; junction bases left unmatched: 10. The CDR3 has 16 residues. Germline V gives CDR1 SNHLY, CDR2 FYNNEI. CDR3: CASNLPSGINTGELFF. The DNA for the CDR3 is TGTGCCAGCAATCTACCAAGCGGGATAAACACCGGGGAGCTGTTTTTT.

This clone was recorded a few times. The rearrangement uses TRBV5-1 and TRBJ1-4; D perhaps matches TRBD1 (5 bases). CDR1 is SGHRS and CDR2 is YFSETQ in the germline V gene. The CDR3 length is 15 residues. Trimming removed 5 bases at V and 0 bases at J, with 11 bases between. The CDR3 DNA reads TGCGCCAGCAGTATTCGGGGGGCAACTAATGAAAAACTGTTTTTT. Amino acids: CASSIRGATNEKLFF.

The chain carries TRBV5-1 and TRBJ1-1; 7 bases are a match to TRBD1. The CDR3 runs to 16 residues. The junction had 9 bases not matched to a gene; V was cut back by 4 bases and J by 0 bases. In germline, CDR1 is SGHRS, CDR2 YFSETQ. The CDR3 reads CASSPGRQGVNTEAFF. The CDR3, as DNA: TGCGCCAGCAGCCCGGGAAGACAGGGCGTGAACACTGAAGCTTTCTTT.

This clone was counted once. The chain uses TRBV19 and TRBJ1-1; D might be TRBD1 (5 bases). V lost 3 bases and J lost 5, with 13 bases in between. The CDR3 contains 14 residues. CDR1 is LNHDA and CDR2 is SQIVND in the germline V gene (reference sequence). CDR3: CASSIRGAGTEAFF. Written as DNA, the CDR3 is TGTGCCAGTAGTATCCGTGGGGCGGGAACTGAAGCTTTCTTT.

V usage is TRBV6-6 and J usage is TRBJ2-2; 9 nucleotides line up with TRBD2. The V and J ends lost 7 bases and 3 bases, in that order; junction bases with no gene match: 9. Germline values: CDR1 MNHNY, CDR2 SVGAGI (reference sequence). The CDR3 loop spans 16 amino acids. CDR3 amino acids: CASIRLAGLYTGELFF. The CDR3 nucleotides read TGTGCCAGCATCCGTCTAGCGGGACTTTACACCGGGGAGCTGTTTTTT.

The chain's CDR3 is CASSLQGARGYTF. In DNA form, the CDR3 reads TGTGCCAGTAGTTTACAGGGGGCGCGTGGCTACACCTTC. V gene TRBV19 combines with J gene TRBJ1-2; 9 bases line up with TRBD1. CDR1 is LNHDA and CDR2 is SQIVND in the germline V gene (reference sequence). The J segment lost 7 bases and the V segment lost 5 bases, leaving 5 bases of the junction unmatched. The CDR3 is made up of 13 amino acids.

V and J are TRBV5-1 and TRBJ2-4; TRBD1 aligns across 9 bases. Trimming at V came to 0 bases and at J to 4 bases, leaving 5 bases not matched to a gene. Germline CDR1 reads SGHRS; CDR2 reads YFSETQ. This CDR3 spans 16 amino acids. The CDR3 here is CASSLAQGAQKNIQYF. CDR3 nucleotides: TGCGCCAGCAGCTTGGCACAGGGGGCCCAAAAAAACATTCAGTACTTC.

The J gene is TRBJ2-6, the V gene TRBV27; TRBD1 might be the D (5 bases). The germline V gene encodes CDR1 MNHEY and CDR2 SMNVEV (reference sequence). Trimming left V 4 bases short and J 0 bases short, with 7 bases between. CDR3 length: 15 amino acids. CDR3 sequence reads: CASSSTGSGANVLTF. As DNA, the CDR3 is TGTGCCAGCAGTTCCACAGGCTCTGGGGCCAACGTCCTGACTTTC.

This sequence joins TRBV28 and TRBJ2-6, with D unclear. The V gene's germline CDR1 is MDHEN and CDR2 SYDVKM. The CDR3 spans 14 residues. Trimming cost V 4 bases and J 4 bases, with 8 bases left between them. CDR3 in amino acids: CASSSLSGANVLTF. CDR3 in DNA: TGTGCCAGCAGTTCCCTATCAGGGGCCAACGTCCTGACTTTC.

The CDR3: CASSPLGAGDLEQYF. CDR3 bases: TGTGCCAGCAGCCCATTGGGGGCGGGAGACCTCGAGCAGTACTTC. The chain combines TRBV11-2 with TRBJ2-7; weak D call: TRBD2 (7 bases). CDR1 is SGHAT, CDR2 FQNNGV, per germline. The V end lost 5 bases, the J end lost 6 bases, and 20 bases lay between the germline ends. The CDR3 spans 15 residues.

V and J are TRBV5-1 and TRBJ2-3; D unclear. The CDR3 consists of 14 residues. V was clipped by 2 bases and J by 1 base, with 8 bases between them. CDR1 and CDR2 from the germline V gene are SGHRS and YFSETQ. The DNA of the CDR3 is TGCGCCAGCAGCTTTCAGACTGGCACAGATACGCAGTATTTT. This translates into CASSFQTGTDTQYF.

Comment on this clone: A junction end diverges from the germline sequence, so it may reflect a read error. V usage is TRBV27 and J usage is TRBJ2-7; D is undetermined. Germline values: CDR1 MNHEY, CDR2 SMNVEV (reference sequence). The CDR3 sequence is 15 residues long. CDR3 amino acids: CASTPVWAKSYEQYF. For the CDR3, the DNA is TGTGCCAGCACCCCGGTGTGGGCAAAATCCTACGAACAGTACTTC.

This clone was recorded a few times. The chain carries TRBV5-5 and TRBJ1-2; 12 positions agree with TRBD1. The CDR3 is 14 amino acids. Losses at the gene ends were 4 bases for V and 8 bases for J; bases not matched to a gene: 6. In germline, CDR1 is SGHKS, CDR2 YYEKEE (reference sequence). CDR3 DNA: TGTGCCAGCAGCCCCGGGACAGGGGGCTACGGCTACACCTTC. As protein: CASSPGTGGYGYTF.

Written as DNA, the CDR3 is TGTGCCAGCAGCTGGGGGGGATCCATGAACACTGAAGCTTTCTTT. Translated: CASSWGGSMNTEAFF. The rearrangement joins TRBV5-6 to TRBJ1-1; perhaps TRBD1 as D (5 bases). The germline V gene has CDR1 SGHDT and CDR2 YYEEEE. This CDR3 region has 15 residues. V gave up 3 bases and J gave up 0 bases, with 12 bases separating them.

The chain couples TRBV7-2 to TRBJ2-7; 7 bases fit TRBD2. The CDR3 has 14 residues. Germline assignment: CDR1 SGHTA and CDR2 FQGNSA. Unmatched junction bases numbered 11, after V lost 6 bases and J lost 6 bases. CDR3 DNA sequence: TGTGCCAGCAGATCTACTAGCGATCTTCTCGAGCAGTACTTC. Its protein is CASRSTSDLLEQYF. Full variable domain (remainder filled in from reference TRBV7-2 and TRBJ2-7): GAGVSQSPSNKVTEKGKDVELRCDPISGHTALYWYRQSLGQGLEFLIYFQGNSAPDKSGLPSDRFSAERTGGSVSTLTIQRTQQEDSAVYLCASRSTSDLLEQYFGPGTRLTVT.

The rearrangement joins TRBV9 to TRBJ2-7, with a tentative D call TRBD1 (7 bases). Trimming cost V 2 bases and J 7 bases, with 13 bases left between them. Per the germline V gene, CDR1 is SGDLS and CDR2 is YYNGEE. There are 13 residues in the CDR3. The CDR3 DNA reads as TGTGCCAGCAGCGTTACAGGGGCGGGGGAGCAGTACTTC. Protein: CASSVTGAGEQYF.

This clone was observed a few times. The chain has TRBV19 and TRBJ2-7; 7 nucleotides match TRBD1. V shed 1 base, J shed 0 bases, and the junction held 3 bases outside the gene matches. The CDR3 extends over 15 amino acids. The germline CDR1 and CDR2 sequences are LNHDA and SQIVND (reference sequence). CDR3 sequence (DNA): TGTGCCAGTAGTATAGTTCAGGGGGTCTCCTACGAGCAGTACTTC. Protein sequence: CASSIVQGVSYEQYF.

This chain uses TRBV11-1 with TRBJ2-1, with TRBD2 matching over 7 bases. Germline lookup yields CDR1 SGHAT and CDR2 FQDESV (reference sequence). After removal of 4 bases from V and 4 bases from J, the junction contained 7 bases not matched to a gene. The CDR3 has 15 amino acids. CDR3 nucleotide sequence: TGTGCCAGCAGCTCGAGGTGGGAGGGTTACAATGAGCAGTTCTTC. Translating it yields CASSSRWEGYNEQFF.

The CDR3 sequence is CASSPGQGTTYEQYF. The CDR3, as DNA: TGTGCCAGCTCACCCGGACAGGGGACCACCTACGAGCAGTACTTC. The rearrangement links TRBV18 to TRBJ2-7; 9 bases align to TRBD1. This CDR3 has 15 amino acids. CDR1 and CDR2 from the germline V gene are KGHSH and LQKENI. V was pared by 3 bases and J by 2 bases, with 5 bases of the junction left unmatched. The variable domain in full, completed from reference TRBV18 and TRBJ2-7, reads NAGVMQNPRHLVRRRGQEARLRCSPMKGHSHVYWYRQLPEEGLKFMVYLQKENIIDESGMPKERFSAEFPKEGPSILRIQQVVRGDSAAYFCASSPGQGTTYEQYFGPGTRLTVT.